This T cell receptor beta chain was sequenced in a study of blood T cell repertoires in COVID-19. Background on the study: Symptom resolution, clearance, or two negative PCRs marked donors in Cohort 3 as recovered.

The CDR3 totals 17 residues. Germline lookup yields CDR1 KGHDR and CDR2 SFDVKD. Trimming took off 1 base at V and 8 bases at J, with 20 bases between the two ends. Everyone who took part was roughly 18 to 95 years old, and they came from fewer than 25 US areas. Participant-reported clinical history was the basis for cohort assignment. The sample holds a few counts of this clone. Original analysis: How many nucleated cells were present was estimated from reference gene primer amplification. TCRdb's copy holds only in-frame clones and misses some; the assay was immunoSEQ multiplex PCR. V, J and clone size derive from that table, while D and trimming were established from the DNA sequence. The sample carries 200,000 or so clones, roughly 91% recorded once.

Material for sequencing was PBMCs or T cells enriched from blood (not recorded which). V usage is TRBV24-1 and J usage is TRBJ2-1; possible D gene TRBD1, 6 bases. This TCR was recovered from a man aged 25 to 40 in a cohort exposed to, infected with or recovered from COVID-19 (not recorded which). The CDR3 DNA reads TGTGCCACCAGTGATTTAGGGGGATCGACTCCTTCGGATGAGCAGTTCTTC. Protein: CATSDLGGSTPSDEQFF.